The 22 T cell receptor beta chains below were found in one sample sequenced in a study of cytomegalovirus exposure and HLA in healthy donors. PCR was performed using 60 Vbeta and 13 Jbeta primers. The protocol was immunoSEQ multiplex PCR, while the TCRdb copy is restricted to in-frame clones and leaves out a portion. Among 96,000 or so clones, around 79% were seen once, and the ten largest hold 2.5% to 3.5%. Sequencing was carried out using PBMCs. Receptor source: a female donor in good health and CMV-seropositive.

This sequence joins TRBV2 and TRBJ1-6; the D gene is possibly TRBD1 (5 bases). The CDR3 is 16 amino acids. Per the germline V gene, CDR1 is SNHLY and CDR2 is FYNNEI. V was trimmed by 7 bases and J by 7 bases, leaving 20 bases between them. In nucleotides, the CDR3 is TGTGCCAGCATCCAAGGGGTGGGGCGGACCAATTCACCCCTCCACTTT. Its translation is CASIQGVGRTNSPLHF.

The chain combines TRBV7-2 with TRBJ2-7; 7 bases map to TRBD1. J lost 2 bases, V lost 5 bases, and 9 bases had no gene match. This CDR3 comprises 15 residues. The germline CDR1 and CDR2 sequences are SGHTA and FQGNSA. The CDR3 here is CASSTGQLSPYEQYF. The DNA for the CDR3 is TGTGCCAGCAGCACGGGACAGTTATCACCCTACGAGCAGTACTTC. Filled out from reference TRBV7-2 and TRBJ2-7, the complete variable domain reads GAGVSQSPSNKVTEKGKDVELRCDPISGHTALYWYRQSLGQGLEFLIYFQGNSAPDKSGLPSDRFSAERTGGSVSTLTIQRTQQEDSAVYLCASSTGQLSPYEQYFGPGTRLTVT.

The gene calls are TRBV7-2 and TRBJ2-7, with 11 bases lining up with TRBD1. V lost 4 bases and J lost 0; bases outside the gene matches: 2. The CDR3 covers 15 residues. Germline V gene lookup returns CDR1 SGHTA and CDR2 FQGNSA. CDR3 nucleotides: TGTGCCAGCAGCTCGGGGACAGGGGGCTCCTACGAGCAGTACTTC. This translates into CASSSGTGGSYEQYF. The whole variable domain, remainder taken from reference TRBV7-2 and TRBJ2-7, is GAGVSQSPSNKVTEKGKDVELRCDPISGHTALYWYRQSLGQGLEFLIYFQGNSAPDKSGLPSDRFSAERTGGSVSTLTIQRTQQEDSAVYLCASSSGTGGSYEQYFGPGTRLTVT.

The chain joins TRBV6-5 to TRBJ1-5; D gene uncertain. Trimming stripped 0 bases from V and 7 bases from J, with 7 bases between. The germline V gene has CDR1 MNHEY and CDR2 SVGAGI. This CDR3 spans 13 amino acids. The CDR3 spells CASSYSEEQPQHF. In nucleotides, the CDR3 is TGTGCCAGCAGTTACTCGGAGGAGCAGCCCCAGCATTTT.

The chain uses TRBV6-5 and TRBJ2-3; 7 nucleotides line up with TRBD1. In germline, CDR1 is MNHEY, CDR2 SVGAGI. V shed 4 bases, J shed 5 bases, and the junction held 6 bases outside the gene matches. This CDR3 has 14 amino acids. DNA for the CDR3: TGTGCCAGCAGTTTAACAGGGGCCGGAGATACGCAGTATTTT. Protein: CASSLTGAGDTQYF.

This clone occurred once. The chain has TRBV5-1 and TRBJ2-3; 11 nucleotides align to TRBD2. Germline CDR1 and CDR2: SGHRS and YFSETQ. The CDR3 has 16 amino acids. The J segment lost 3 bases and the V segment lost 2 bases, leaving 5 bases of the junction unmatched. The CDR3 DNA follows: TGCGCCAGCAGCTTCATAGCGGGGGGGCGGACAGATACGCAGTATTTT. This gives the protein CASSFIAGGRTDTQYF.

The chain uses TRBV5-6 and TRBJ1-5; D uncertain. The CDR3 has 13 amino acids. The germline V and J ends were trimmed by 4 bases and 4 bases, with 9 bases remaining between them. In germline, CDR1 is SGHDT, CDR2 YYEEEE. The CDR3 nucleotides read TGTGCCAGCAGCAACCTGAGGAATCAGCCCCAGCATTTT. Encoded protein: CASSNLRNQPQHF.

This clone has a single count. V gene TRBV6-5 combines with J gene TRBJ2-3; TRBD1 might be the D (7 bases). The CDR3 totals 14 residues. V lost 0 bases to trimming and J lost 4 bases, with 8 bases between them. The germline V gene has CDR1 MNHEY and CDR2 SVGAGI. For the CDR3, the DNA is TGTGCCAGCAGTTACTCCAGGGGGGCAGATACGCAGTATTTT. It specifies CASSYSRGADTQYF.

This clone turned up a few times. This sequence joins TRBV5-4 and TRBJ1-3; 7 bases match TRBD1. The trim removed 1 base at V and 4 bases at J, leaving 11 bases unmatched. This CDR3 has 17 residues. The germline V gene encodes CDR1 SGHNT and CDR2 YYREEE (reference sequence). CDR3 sequence (DNA): TGTGCCAGCAGCTTGTTTGCGACAGGGAGAAGCGGAAACACCATATATTTT. It translates to CASSLFATGRSGNTIYF. Drawing the rest from reference TRBV5-4 and TRBJ1-3, the complete variable domain is ETGVTQSPTHLIKTRGQQVTLRCSSQSGHNTVSWYQQALGQGPQFIFQYYREEENGRGNFPPRFSGLQFPNYSSELNVNALELDDSALYLCASSLFATGRSGNTIYFGEGSWLTVV.

The gene calls are TRBV7-2 and TRBJ2-7; tentatively, D is TRBD2 (6 bases). V dropped 5 bases and J dropped 4 bases, with 12 bases sitting between them. The CDR3 runs 13 residues. Germline V gene lookup returns CDR1 SGHTA and CDR2 FQGNSA. CDR3 sequence reads: CASSPRGGYEQYF. CDR3 in DNA: TGTGCCAGCAGCCCCCGTGGGGGGTACGAGCAGTACTTC. Supplemented by reference TRBV7-2 and TRBJ2-7, the full variable domain reads GAGVSQSPSNKVTEKGKDVELRCDPISGHTALYWYRQSLGQGLEFLIYFQGNSAPDKSGLPSDRFSAERTGGSVSTLTIQRTQQEDSAVYLCASSPRGGYEQYFGPGTRLTVT.

The chain links TRBV6-5 to TRBJ2-1, with D hard to call. The V gene's germline CDR1 is MNHEY and CDR2 SVGAGI. The CDR3 length is 14 residues. Trimming shortened V by 11 bases and J by 3 bases, and 17 bases separated the two germline ends. The CDR3 protein is CACRVASHYNEQFF. The CDR3 DNA follows: TGTGCCTGCCGAGTCGCCTCTCACTACAATGAGCAGTTCTTC.

Written as DNA, the CDR3 is TGCGCCAGCAGCCAAGACGCCAGGGGCCAATACTACGAGCAGTACTTC. Protein: CASSQDARGQYYEQYF. The chain links TRBV4-1 to TRBJ2-7; possible D gene TRBD1, 6 bases. Germline loops: CDR1 MGHRA, CDR2 YSYEKL. The V gene lost 0 bases and the J gene lost 3 bases, with 15 bases spanning the gap. The CDR3 runs to 16 residues.

The chain links TRBV28 to TRBJ2-7; TRBD2 is a possible D gene (5 bases). CDR3 length: 14 residues. Trimming shortened V by 5 bases and J by 7 bases, and 18 bases separated the two germline ends. CDR1 is MDHEN, CDR2 SYDVKM, per germline. This CDR3 is CASSVPGKGGEQYF. CDR3 coding DNA: TGTGCCAGCAGTGTACCGGGAAAAGGCGGGGAGCAGTACTTC.

Written as DNA, the CDR3 is TGCGCCAGCAGCTTGGAGGGTAGCGGGGAGTTGGGTGAGCAGTTCTTC. This encodes CASSLEGSGELGEQFF. V and J are TRBV5-1 and TRBJ2-1, with TRBD2 matching 8 bases. The length of the CDR3 is 16 residues. V was clipped by 0 bases and J by 9 bases; unmatched bases: 11. Germline V gives CDR1 SGHRS, CDR2 YFSETQ. The full variable domain, in which reference TRBV5-1 and TRBJ2-1 provide the parts outside the CDR3, is KAGVTQTPRYLIKTRGQQVTLSCSPISGHRSVSWYQQTPGQGLQFLFEYFSETQRNKGNFPGRFSGRQFSNSRSEMNVSTLELGDSALYLCASSLEGSGELGEQFFGPGTRLTVL.

The gene calls are TRBV7-9 and TRBJ2-1; no clear D. From germline, CDR1 is SEHNR and CDR2 FQNEAQ (reference sequence). The CDR3 is made up of 14 amino acids. Trimming cost V 3 bases and J 0 bases, with 6 bases left between them. DNA of the CDR3: TGTGCCAGCAGCTTCAAAAACTCCTACAATGAGCAGTTCTTC. Protein sequence: CASSFKNSYNEQFF.

This clone was counted a few times. The gene calls are TRBV7-9 and TRBJ2-1; TRBD2 might be the D (5 bases). Germline V lookup: CDR1 SEHNR, CDR2 FQNEAQ (reference sequence). The V end lost 3 bases, the J end lost 6 bases, and 6 bases lay between the germline ends. The CDR3 totals 12 residues. Here the CDR3 reads CASSFGVNEQFF. CDR3 sequence (DNA): TGTGCCAGCAGCTTCGGGGTCAATGAGCAGTTCTTC.

J is TRBJ2-7 and V is TRBV7-3; 8 bases align to TRBD1. The CDR3 totals 14 residues. From germline, CDR1 is SGHTA and CDR2 FQGTGA. V lost 5 bases, J lost 1 base, and 4 bases stayed unmatched. This CDR3 is CASSPYRGSYEQYF. The CDR3 DNA reads TGTGCCAGCAGCCCCTACAGGGGGTCCTACGAGCAGTACTTC. Full variable domain (remainder filled in from reference TRBV7-3 and TRBJ2-7): GAGVSQTPSNKVTEKGKYVELRCDPISGHTALYWYRQSLGQGPEFLIYFQGTGAADDSGLPNDRFFAVRPEGSVSTLKIQRTERGDSAVYLCASSPYRGSYEQYFGPGTRLTVT.

This clone was recorded a few times. This chain links TRBV18 with TRBJ1-1; D gene ambiguous. The V gene's germline CDR1 is KGHSH and CDR2 LQKENI. CDR3 length: 15 residues. The germline V and J ends were trimmed by 3 bases and 0 bases, with 11 bases remaining between them. CDR3 nucleotides: TGTGCCAGCTCACCTATTAGCCGGTTGAACACTGAAGCTTTCTTT. This codes for CASSPISRLNTEAFF.

There are a few counts of this clone. V gene TRBV5-6 combines with J gene TRBJ1-4; 7 bases map to TRBD1. V shed 2 bases, J shed 7 bases, and the junction held 5 bases outside the gene matches. The CDR3 is 14 amino acids. Germline CDR1 SGHDT, CDR2 YYEEEE. CDR3 nucleotides: TGTGCCAGCAGCTTCAGACAGGGCGGTGAAAAACTGTTTTTT. Translation: CASSFRQGGEKLFF.

Here the CDR3 reads CASSYDVGSVGGYTF. The DNA for the CDR3 is TGTGCCAGCAGTTATGACGTTGGGAGTGTCGGGGGCTACACCTTC. The chain is built from TRBV6-5 and TRBJ1-2; no firm D call. Germline lookup yields CDR1 MNHEY and CDR2 SVGAGI. CDR3 size: 15 residues. V was cut by 3 bases and J by 8 bases, with 19 bases left in between.

This clone has more than one count but fewer than ten. This chain joins TRBV10-3 and TRBJ1-2, with D perhaps TRBD1 (5 bases). From germline, CDR1 is ENHRY and CDR2 SYGVKD. V lost 3 bases, J lost 1 base, and 9 bases lay in between. CDR3 size: 14 residues. The CDR3 sequence is CAISEMGGNYGYTF. The DNA of the CDR3 is TGTGCCATCAGTGAAATGGGGGGTAACTATGGCTACACCTTC.

The chain employs TRBV5-1 and TRBJ2-1; 11 nucleotides match TRBD2. The CDR3 length is 17 residues. Trimming cost V 4 bases and J 9 bases; bases outside gene matches: 15. CDR1 is SGHRS, CDR2 YFSETQ, per germline. The DNA for the CDR3 is TGCGCCAGCAGCAACGATCCTAGCGGGAGGTGGGTCGGTGAGCAGTTCTTC. It codes for CASSNDPSGRWVGEQFF.